These 28 T cell receptor beta chains originate from one sample sequenced in a study of blood T cell repertoires in COVID-19. Repertoires were generated with immunoSEQ multiplex PCR, while TCRdb's copy carries only in-frame clones and drops some. The sample consists of 130,000 to 150,000 clones, just under 90% of them appearing once. Sequences were obtained from peripheral blood. The receptors stem from a woman between 50 and 59 years old with active or convalescent COVID-19.

This clone occurred once. The genes are TRBV6-5 and TRBJ1-2; TRBD1 might be the D (5 bases). The CDR3 sequence is 14 residues long. Germline-derived CDR1 and CDR2 are MNHEY and SVGAGI. Between the trimmed V and J ends, which lost 0 bases and 7 bases, there was a span of 12 bases. The CDR3, as DNA: TGTGCCAGCAGTTACTCGAGCAGGGTCCGTGGCTACACCTTC. It is translated as CASSYSSRVRGYTF.

This sequence joins TRBV10-2 and TRBJ1-2; D unclear. The CDR3 contains 19 residues. Trimming left V 2 bases short and J 5 bases short, with 27 bases between. Germline CDR1 and CDR2: WSHSY and SAAADI. The CDR3 reads CASSEGKREDVSSFYGYTF. The CDR3 nucleotides read TGCGCCAGCAGTGAGGGGAAGAGGGAGGATGTATCGTCGTTTTATGGCTACACCTTC.

This sequence joins TRBV19 and TRBJ1-1; the D gene is possibly TRBD1 (5 bases). The CDR3 spans 16 residues. Germline CDR1 is LNHDA and CDR2 is SQIVND (reference sequence). V dropped 7 bases and J dropped 3 bases, with 21 bases sitting between them. This CDR3 reads CASKDQSKGYDTEAFF. The DNA of the CDR3 is TGTGCCAGTAAGGATCAGAGTAAGGGGTACGACACTGAAGCTTTCTTT.

The chain joins TRBV2 to TRBJ1-1, with TRBD1 identical over 8 bases. Germline CDR1 SNHLY, CDR2 FYNNEI. V gave up 0 bases and J gave up 3 bases; unmatched junction bases: 3. The CDR3 is 15 amino acids. CDR3 coding DNA: TGTGCCAGCAGTGAAGCCCCGGACAGGGACACTGAAGCTTTCTTT. Translating gives CASSEAPDRDTEAFF.

V gene TRBV3-1 (or the pseudogene TRBV3-2) combines with J gene TRBJ1-1, with 7 bases that match TRBD1. Per germline, CDR1 LGHDT and CDR2 YNNKEL (reference sequence). The CDR3 has 15 residues. The junction had 8 bases not matched to a gene; V was cut back by 2 bases and J by 5 bases. For the CDR3, the DNA is TGTGCCAGCAGCCAACTGGATACAGGGGAAACTGAAGCTTTCTTT. It specifies CASSQLDTGETEAFF.

The genes are TRBV6-6 and TRBJ1-2; no reliable D call. The germline gives CDR1 MNHNY, CDR2 SVGAGI (reference sequence). Trimming cost V 5 bases and J 4 bases, with 5 bases left between them. The CDR3 is 11 residues long. Here the CDR3 reads CASSPSYGYTF. For the CDR3, the DNA is TGTGCCAGCAGTCCCTCCTATGGCTACACCTTC.

The gene calls are TRBV9 and TRBJ2-1, with TRBD2 matching 9 bases. CDR3 length equals 15 residues. V was pared by 4 bases and J by 3 bases, with 5 bases of the junction left unmatched. CDR1 is SGDLS, CDR2 YYNGEE, per germline. In DNA, the CDR3 is TGTGCCAGCAGCCCGGCGGGAGGGAACTACAATGAGCAGTTCTTC. This sequence encodes CASSPAGGNYNEQFF.

The genes are TRBV7-9 and TRBJ2-5, with 10 bases matching TRBD1. There are 17 residues in the CDR3. The V gene's germline CDR1 is SEHNR and CDR2 FQNEAQ (reference sequence). V lost 0 bases, J lost 1 base, and 5 bases stayed unmatched. CDR3 loop: CASSLAGTGEIQETQYF. The CDR3 nucleotides are TGTGCCAGCAGCTTAGCCGGGACAGGGGAGATCCAAGAGACCCAGTACTTC.

The chain is built from TRBV11-3 and TRBJ2-1, with D hard to call. V lost 3 bases and J lost 2, with 8 bases in between. Germline V gives CDR1 SGHNT, CDR2 YENEEA. The CDR3 sequence is 14 residues long. The CDR3 coding sequence is TGTGCCAGCAGCTTGAATCAGGCCTACAATGAGCAGTTCTTC. It codes for CASSLNQAYNEQFF.

The chain combines TRBV27 with TRBJ1-2, with 8 bases lining up with TRBD1. Germline V CDR1 and CDR2: MNHEY, SMNVEV (reference sequence). The CDR3 consists of 12 residues. CDR3 residues: CADRDEFYGYTF. DNA of the CDR3: TGTGCGGACAGGGACGAGTTCTATGGCTACACCTTC.

As for this clone: With a much larger clone just one base away, this may be a read error. V and J are TRBV27 and TRBJ1-2; 7 bases are shared with TRBD1. CDR1 is MNHEY and CDR2 is SMNVEV in the germline V gene (reference sequence). The CDR3 is made up of 13 amino acids. V lost 4 bases to trimming and J lost 3 bases; unmatched junction nucleotides: 2. The CDR3 loop is CASSSDRYYGYTF. For the CDR3, the DNA is TGTGCCAGCAGTTCGGACAGGTACTATGGCTACACCTTC.

V is TRBV4-1 and J is TRBJ1-1; possibly TRBD1 for D (6 bases). The CDR3 has 15 residues. V was cut by 3 bases and J by 5 bases, with 16 bases left in between. The germline V gene has CDR1 MGHRA and CDR2 YSYEKL. The CDR3 protein is CASSHPQTRGTEAFF. The CDR3 bases are TGCGCCAGCAGCCATCCCCAGACCAGGGGTACTGAAGCTTTCTTT.

The CDR3 sequence: CASSGDSFYYEQYF. The CDR3 DNA reads as TGTGCCAGCAGTGGAGACAGTTTTTACTACGAGCAGTACTTC. This chain uses TRBV2 with TRBJ2-5; D is possibly TRBD1 (5 bases). TRBJ2-7 matches the DNA end more closely, so the J call is doubtful. CDR1 is SNHLY, CDR2 FYNNEI, per germline. CDR3 length: 14 residues.

The rearrangement uses TRBV30 and TRBJ2-2; 7 positions agree with TRBD2. Germline trimming cut 5 bases from V and 1 base from J; bases unmatched to any gene: 4. This CDR3 is built from 14 residues. CDR1 GTSNPN and CDR2 SVGIG come from the germline V gene (reference sequence). The CDR3 protein is CAWGSGMNTGELFF. The CDR3 DNA reads TGTGCCTGGGGAAGCGGGATGAACACCGGGGAGCTGTTTTTT.

The chain is built from TRBV9 and TRBJ2-7; 11 nucleotides agree with TRBD2. This CDR3 has 18 amino acids. J lost 3 bases, V lost 0 bases, and 11 bases had no gene match. Germline V gives CDR1 SGDLS, CDR2 YYNGEE. CDR3 protein: CASSVAPSTSGSIYEQYF. DNA for the CDR3: TGTGCCAGCAGCGTAGCACCGTCAACTAGCGGGAGTATCTACGAGCAGTACTTC.

The V and J genes are TRBV6-2 or TRBV6-3 and TRBJ1-2; 7 bases agree with TRBD1. Per germline, CDR1 MNHEY and CDR2 SVGEGT. The V gene end was trimmed by 0 bases and the J gene end by 1 base; junction bases not matched to a gene: 11. CDR3 size: 18 residues. The CDR3 bases are TGTGCCAGCAGTTACTCCACAAAAACGGGACAGCTTAACTATGGCTACACCTTC. Encoded protein: CASSYSTKTGQLNYGYTF.

The gene calls are TRBV6-5 and TRBJ2-2; D is ambiguous. The CDR3 totals 15 residues. V lost 1 base, J lost 7 bases, and 13 bases lay in between. Germline lookup yields CDR1 MNHEY and CDR2 SVGAGI. DNA for the CDR3: TGTGCCAGCAGTTACTTGGGCCCCAAGAACGGGGAGCTGTTTTTT. This encodes CASSYLGPKNGELFF.

V usage is TRBV7-3 and J usage is TRBJ2-1, with 12 bases lining up with TRBD2. The V gene end was trimmed by 2 bases and the J gene end by 7 bases; junction bases not matched to a gene: 6. Germline CDR1 SGHTA, CDR2 FQGTGA. The CDR3 is 16 residues long. CDR3 DNA: TGTGCCAGCAGCTTAGCATCTAGCGGGAGGGTAAATGAGCAGTTCTTC. Translation gives CASSLASSGRVNEQFF.

CDR3 DNA: TGTGCCAGCTCACCCCCCGGACTAGCGGGAGAGACCCAGTACTTC. This sequence encodes CASSPPGLAGETQYF. The chain combines TRBV18 with TRBJ2-5, with TRBD2 identical over 11 bases. CDR3 size: 15 residues. Trimming took 3 bases from V and 4 from J; bases not matched to a gene: 4. Germline V gene data show CDR1 as KGHSH and CDR2 as LQKENI.

V is TRBV27 and J is TRBJ2-5; a possible D gene is TRBD2 (6 bases). The CDR3 extends over 15 amino acids. Germline assignment: CDR1 MNHEY and CDR2 SMNVEV (reference sequence). V was shortened by 5 bases and J by 2 bases, with 15 bases between the two germline ends. The CDR3 protein is CASSGGPGLQETQYF. The CDR3 DNA sequence: TGTGCCAGCAGTGGCGGGCCGGGACTTCAAGAGACCCAGTACTTC.

The rearrangement uses TRBV18 and TRBJ2-7; TRBD1 matches at 7 bases. Germline CDR1 reads KGHSH; CDR2 reads LQKENI. V was clipped by 5 bases and J by 1 base; unmatched bases: 5. This CDR3 contains 14 residues. CDR3 protein: CASSSDRVSYEQYF. The CDR3, as DNA: TGTGCCAGCTCATCAGACAGGGTGTCCTACGAGCAGTACTTC. Filled out from reference TRBV18 and TRBJ2-7, the complete variable domain reads NAGVMQNPRHLVRRRGQEARLRCSPMKGHSHVYWYRQLPEEGLKFMVYLQKENIIDESGMPKERFSAEFPKEGPSILRIQQVVRGDSAAYFCASSSDRVSYEQYFGPGTRLTVT.

The genes are TRBV5-1 and TRBJ1-6; D is unclear. Germline CDR1 SGHRS, CDR2 YFSETQ. Trimming took 5 bases from V and 7 from J, leaving 7 bases between them. The CDR3 consists of 12 residues. The CDR3 loop reads CASSGENSPLHF. The CDR3 DNA reads as TGCGCCAGCAGTGGAGAGAATTCACCCCTCCACTTT.

With respect to this clone: A junction boundary mismatches the germline segment, possibly from a read error. J is TRBJ2-7 and V is TRBV7-7; maybe TRBD1 (7 bases). CDR3 length: 15 amino acids. Germline loops: CDR1 SSHAT, CDR2 FNYEAQ (reference sequence). In DNA, the CDR3 is TGTGCTAGCAGCTTAGGGCAGGGGGGAGACTACGAGCAGTACTTC. This sequence encodes CASSLGQGGDYEQYF.

The chain carries TRBV24-1 and TRBJ2-5; 8 bases fit TRBD2. The CDR3 is made up of 14 amino acids. The V gene end was trimmed by 5 bases and the J gene end by 7 bases; junction bases not matched to a gene: 8. CDR1 is KGHDR, CDR2 SFDVKD, per germline. The CDR3 sequence: CATSVPGGDGTQYF. The CDR3 DNA reads as TGTGCCACCAGTGTCCCGGGAGGGGATGGGACCCAGTACTTC.

The rearrangement joins TRBV5-1 to TRBJ2-5, with TRBD2 matching 12 bases. The trim removed 0 bases at V and 4 bases at J, leaving 4 bases unmatched. Germline values: CDR1 SGHRS, CDR2 YFSETQ. This CDR3 comprises 16 residues. CDR3 sequence reads: CASSLARGLAGETQYF. The CDR3, as DNA: TGCGCCAGCAGCTTGGCCAGGGGACTAGCGGGAGAGACCCAGTACTTC.

The rearrangement joins TRBV6-1 to TRBJ1-1; possible D gene TRBD1, 6 bases. The CDR3 is made up of 12 amino acids. The germline CDR1 and CDR2 sequences are MNHNS and SASEGT. The ends were cut back, 0 bases at V and 13 bases at J, with 12 bases in the middle. DNA for the CDR3: TGTGCCAGCAGTGAAGCGGGTACCAGGGGTTTCTTT. Amino acid sequence: CASSEAGTRGFF.

The gene calls are TRBV6-6 and TRBJ1-6; D unresolved. Germline CDR1 is MNHNY and CDR2 is SVGAGI (reference sequence). V was cut by 7 bases and J by 7 bases, with 8 bases left in between. The CDR3 has 12 residues. The CDR3 region has the DNA TGTGCCAGCATTGGAGGGAATTCACCCCTCCACTTT. Its translation: CASIGGNSPLHF.

The chain recombines TRBV2 with TRBJ1-6, with D unresolved. The CDR3 has 13 amino acids. The germline V and J ends were trimmed by 6 bases and 5 bases, with 8 bases remaining between them. Germline loops: CDR1 SNHLY, CDR2 FYNNEI. The CDR3 sequence is CASRTSNNSPLHF. The CDR3 nucleotides are TGTGCCAGCAGGACTAGTAATAATTCACCCCTCCACTTT.